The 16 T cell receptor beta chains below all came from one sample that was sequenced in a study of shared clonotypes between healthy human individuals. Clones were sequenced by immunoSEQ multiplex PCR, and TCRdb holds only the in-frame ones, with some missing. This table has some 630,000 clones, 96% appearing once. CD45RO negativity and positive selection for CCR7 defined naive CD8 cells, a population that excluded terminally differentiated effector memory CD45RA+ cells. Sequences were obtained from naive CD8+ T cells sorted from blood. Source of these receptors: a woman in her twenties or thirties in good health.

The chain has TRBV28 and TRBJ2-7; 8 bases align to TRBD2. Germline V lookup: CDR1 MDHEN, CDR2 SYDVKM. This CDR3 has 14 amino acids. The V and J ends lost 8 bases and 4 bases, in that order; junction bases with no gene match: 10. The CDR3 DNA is TGTGCCAGCGGCCCGGATAGCGGGACTTACGAGCAGTACTTC. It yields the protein CASGPDSGTYEQYF. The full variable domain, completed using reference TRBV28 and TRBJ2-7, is DVKVTQSSRYLVKRTGEKVFLECVQDMDHENMFWYRQDPGLGLRLIYFSYDVKMKEKGDIPEGYSVSREKKERFSLILESASTNQTSMYLCASGPDSGTYEQYFGPGTRLTVT.

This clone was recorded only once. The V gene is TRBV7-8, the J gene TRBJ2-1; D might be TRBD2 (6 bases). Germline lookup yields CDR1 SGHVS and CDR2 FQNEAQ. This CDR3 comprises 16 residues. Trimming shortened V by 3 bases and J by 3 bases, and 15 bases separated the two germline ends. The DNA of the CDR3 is TGTGCCAGCAGCTTTATAGCGGAGCCGAGCTACAATGAGCAGTTCTTC. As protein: CASSFIAEPSYNEQFF.

In nucleotides, the CDR3 is TGTGCCAGCAGTCCCTTAGGCGCGCGGGGTCAAGAGACCCAGTACTTC. This gives the protein CASSPLGARGQETQYF. The chain carries TRBV28 and TRBJ2-5; possible D gene TRBD2, 6 bases. The CDR3 contains 16 residues. V lost 5 bases and J 2 bases, leaving 18 bases between the germline ends. Germline CDR1 MDHEN, CDR2 SYDVKM. Full variable domain (outside the CDR3, taken from reference TRBV28 and TRBJ2-5): DVKVTQSSRYLVKRTGEKVFLECVQDMDHENMFWYRQDPGLGLRLIYFSYDVKMKEKGDIPEGYSVSREKKERFSLILESASTNQTSMYLCASSPLGARGQETQYFGPGTRLLVL.

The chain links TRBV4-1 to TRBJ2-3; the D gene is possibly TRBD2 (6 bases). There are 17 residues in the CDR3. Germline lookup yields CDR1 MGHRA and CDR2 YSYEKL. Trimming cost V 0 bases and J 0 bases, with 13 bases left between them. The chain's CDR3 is CASSQESVAASTDTQYF. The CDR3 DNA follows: TGCGCCAGCAGCCAAGAATCAGTAGCGGCTAGCACAGATACGCAGTATTTT.

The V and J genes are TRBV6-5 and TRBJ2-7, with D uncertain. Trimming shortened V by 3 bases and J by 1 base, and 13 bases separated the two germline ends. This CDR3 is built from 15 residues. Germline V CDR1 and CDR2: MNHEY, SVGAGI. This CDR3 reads CASSYSSLGSYEQYF. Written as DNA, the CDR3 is TGTGCCAGCAGTTATTCATCCCTAGGATCCTACGAGCAGTACTTC.

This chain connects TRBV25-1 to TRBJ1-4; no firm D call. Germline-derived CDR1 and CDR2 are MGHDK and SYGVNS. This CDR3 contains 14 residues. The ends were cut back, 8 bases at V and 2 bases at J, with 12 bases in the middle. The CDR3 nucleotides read TGTGCCAGCTCGAGAGTAGGCACTAATGAAAAACTGTTTTTT. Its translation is CASSRVGTNEKLFF. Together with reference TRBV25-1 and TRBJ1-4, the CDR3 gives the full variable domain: EADIYQTPRYLVIGTGKKITLECSQTMGHDKMYWYQQDPGMELHLIHYSYGVNSTEKGDLSSESTVSRIRTEHFPLTLESARPSHTSQYLCASSRVGTNEKLFFGSGTQLSVL.

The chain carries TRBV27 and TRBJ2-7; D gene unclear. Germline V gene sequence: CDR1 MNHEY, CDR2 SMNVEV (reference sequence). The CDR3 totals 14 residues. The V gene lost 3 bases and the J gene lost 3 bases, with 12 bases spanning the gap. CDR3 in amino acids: CASSFSAVGYEQYF. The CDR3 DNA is TGTGCCAGCAGTTTTTCGGCCGTAGGCTACGAGCAGTACTTC.

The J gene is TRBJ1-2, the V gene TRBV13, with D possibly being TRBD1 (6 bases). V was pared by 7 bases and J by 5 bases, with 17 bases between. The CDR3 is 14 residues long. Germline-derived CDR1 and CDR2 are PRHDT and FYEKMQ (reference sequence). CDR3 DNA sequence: TGTGCCAGCAATATCGGAAGGGGGAATTATGGCTACACCTTC. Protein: CASNIGRGNYGYTF.

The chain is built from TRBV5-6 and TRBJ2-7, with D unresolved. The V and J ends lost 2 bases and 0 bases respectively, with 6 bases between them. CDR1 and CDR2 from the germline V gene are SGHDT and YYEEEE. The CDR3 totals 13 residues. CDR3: CASSFGDSYEQYF. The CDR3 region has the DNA TGTGCCAGCAGCTTTGGGGACTCCTACGAGCAGTACTTC.

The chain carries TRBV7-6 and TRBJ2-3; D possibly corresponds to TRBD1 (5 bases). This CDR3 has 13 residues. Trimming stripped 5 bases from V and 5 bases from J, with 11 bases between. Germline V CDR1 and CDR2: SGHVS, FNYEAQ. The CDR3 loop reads CASSLGVLDTQYF. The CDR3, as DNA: TGTGCCAGCAGCCTAGGGGTGTTAGATACGCAGTATTTT.

The CDR3 loop is CASSLALAGAETQYF. The CDR3 DNA is TGTGCCAGCAGCTTAGCACTAGCGGGAGCCGAGACCCAGTACTTC. The chain joins TRBV7-2 to TRBJ2-5; 11 nucleotides align to TRBD2. This CDR3 contains 15 residues. Germline CDR1 SGHTA, CDR2 FQGNSA. V gave up 0 bases and J gave up 5 bases; unmatched junction bases: 2.

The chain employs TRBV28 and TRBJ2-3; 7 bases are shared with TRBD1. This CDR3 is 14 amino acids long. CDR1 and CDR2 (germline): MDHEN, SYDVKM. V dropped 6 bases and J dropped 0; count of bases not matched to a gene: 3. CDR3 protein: CASRRDRSTDTQYF. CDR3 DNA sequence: TGTGCCAGCAGACGGGACAGAAGCACAGATACGCAGTATTTT.

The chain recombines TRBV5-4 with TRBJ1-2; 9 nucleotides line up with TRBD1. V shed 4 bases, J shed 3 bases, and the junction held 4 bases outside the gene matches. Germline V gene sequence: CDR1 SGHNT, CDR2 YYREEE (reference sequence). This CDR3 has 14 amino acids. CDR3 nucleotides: TGTGCCAGCAGCGCCGGACAGGGGCACTATGGCTACACCTTC. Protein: CASSAGQGHYGYTF.

CDR3 loop: CASSQDRGGGDEKLFF. In nucleotides, the CDR3 is TGTGCCAGCAGCCAAGATCGGGGGGGAGGCGATGAAAAACTGTTTTTT. This sequence joins TRBV4-2 and TRBJ1-4; tentatively, D is TRBD1 (5 bases). Germline lookup yields CDR1 LGHNA and CDR2 YNFKEQ. V shed 0 bases and J shed 6 bases, with 14 bases lying between them. The CDR3 has 16 amino acids.

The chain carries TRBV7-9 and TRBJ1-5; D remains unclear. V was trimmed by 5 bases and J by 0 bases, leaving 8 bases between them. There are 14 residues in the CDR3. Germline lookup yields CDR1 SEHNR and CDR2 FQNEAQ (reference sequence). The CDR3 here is CASSQEHSNQPQHF. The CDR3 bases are TGTGCCAGCAGCCAGGAACATAGCAATCAGCCCCAGCATTTT.

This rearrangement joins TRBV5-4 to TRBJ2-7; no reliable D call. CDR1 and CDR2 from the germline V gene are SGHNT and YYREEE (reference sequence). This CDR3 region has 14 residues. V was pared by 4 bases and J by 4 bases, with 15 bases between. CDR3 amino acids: CASSQPGQSYEQYF. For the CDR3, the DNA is TGTGCCAGCAGCCAGCCGGGCCAGAGTTACGAGCAGTACTTC. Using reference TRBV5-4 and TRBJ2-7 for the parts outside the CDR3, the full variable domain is ETGVTQSPTHLIKTRGQQVTLRCSSQSGHNTVSWYQQALGQGPQFIFQYYREEENGRGNFPPRFSGLQFPNYSSELNVNALELDDSALYLCASSQPGQSYEQYFGPGTRLTVT.